Below are 18 T cell receptor beta chains sequenced from a single sample in a study of T-cell reconstitution after alpha-beta-depleted transplantation in children. TCRbeta library preparation incorporated unique molecular identifiers. TCRdb redid the calling of the PCR reads with MiXCR, one entry per CDR3 protein. In the table there are 350,000 to 500,000 distinct CDR3 sequences, 43% of which are singletons. Material: PBMCs, obtained before TCRalphabeta/CD19-depleted stem cell transplant. The source is a girl aged 2-10 years with aplastic anemia, due to receive a stem cell transplant.

This clonotype was observed a handful of times. The chain employs TRBV6-1 and TRBJ2-3; 8 bases map to TRBD2. V lost 6 bases, J lost 5 bases, and 13 bases stayed unmatched. The CDR3 is 16 amino acids. From germline, CDR1 is MNHNS and CDR2 SASEGT. CDR3 sequence reads: CASSARLAGDVDTQYF. In DNA, the CDR3 is TGTGCCAGCAGCGCCCGGCTAGCGGGTGATGTAGATACGCAGTATTTT.

This clonotype occurred many times. The CDR3 DNA follows: TGCGCCAGCAGCCCGGGACAGGGGGCGCGAACCGGGGAGCTGTTTTTT. Translated, it gives CASSPGQGARTGELFF. The chain combines TRBV5-1 with TRBJ2-2; 12 positions agree with TRBD1. V shed 4 bases, J shed 5 bases, and the junction held 6 bases outside the gene matches. CDR3 size: 16 residues. Germline loops: CDR1 SGHRS, CDR2 YFSETQ.

This sequence joins TRBV27 and TRBJ1-2; 9 nucleotides agree with TRBD1. Germline V gives CDR1 MNHEY, CDR2 SMNVEV (reference sequence). Losses at the gene ends were 4 bases for V and 4 bases for J; bases not matched to a gene: 7. There are 15 residues in the CDR3. The CDR3 region is CASSSPKTGGYGYTF. As DNA, the CDR3 is TGTGCCAGCAGTTCTCCAAAGACAGGGGGCTATGGCTACACCTTC.

This clonotype was detected a few times. This chain joins TRBV2 and TRBJ1-1; a possible D gene is TRBD1 (5 bases). CDR1 is SNHLY, CDR2 FYNNEI, per germline. This CDR3 contains 14 residues. V gave up 8 bases and J gave up 5 bases, with 18 bases separating them. The chain's CDR3 is CASQFGGAATEAFF. The CDR3 DNA reads TGTGCCAGCCAGTTCGGGGGAGCGGCGACTGAAGCTTTCTTT.

V is TRBV21-1 and J is TRBJ2-1; the table's D call, TRBD2, has no DNA check behind it. TRBV21-1 is tagged as a pseudogene. There are 21 residues in the CDR3. This CDR3 is CASSLKGAGTRDNLSYNEQFF. For the CDR3, the DNA is TGTGCCAGCAGCCTAAAGGGAGCCGGGACTAGAGATAACCTATCCTACAATGAGCAGTTCTTC.

V and J are TRBV5-1 and TRBJ2-3; the match to TRBD2 covers 13 bases. The trim removed 3 bases at V and 1 base at J, leaving 8 bases unmatched. CDR1 and CDR2 (germline): SGHRS, YFSETQ. The CDR3 covers 18 residues. CDR3 protein: CASSYGLAGALGTDTQYF. The CDR3 nucleotides are TGCGCCAGCAGCTACGGACTAGCGGGGGCTCTGGGCACAGATACGCAGTATTTT.

The chain carries TRBV29-1 and TRBJ2-6; D unresolved. Germline CDR1 reads SQVTM; CDR2 reads ANQGSEA. This CDR3 spans 14 amino acids. Trimming took 4 bases from V and 0 from J, leaving 7 bases between them. The CDR3 is CSVVGGSGANVLTF. CDR3 bases: TGCAGCGTTGTCGGCGGCTCTGGGGCCAACGTCCTGACTTTC.

The chain has TRBV29-1 and TRBJ2-1, with unresolved D. Germline values: CDR1 SQVTM, CDR2 ANQGSEA. CDR3 length: 10 residues. The CDR3 DNA follows: TGCAGGATTGACGGGAATGAGCAGTTCTTC. Residues: CRIDGNEQFF.

This chain joins TRBV29-1 and TRBJ2-7, with D possibly called TRBD1 or TRBD2 (6 bases each). In germline, CDR1 is SQVTM, CDR2 ANQGSEA. CDR3 length equals 13 residues. Trimming took 4 bases from V and 9 from J, leaving 19 bases between them. The CDR3 loop reads CSVGRGSPDGQYF. Written as DNA, the CDR3 is TGCAGCGTTGGGAGGGGGAGCCCAGATGGGCAGTACTTC.

For this clonotype: Here the CDR3 omits its conserved ending phenylalanine or tryptophan, so a read error is the likely source. The V call is TRBV12-3 or TRBV12-4, the J call TRBJ2-7; D is ambiguous. The CDR3 extends over 14 amino acids. The V end lost 2 bases, the J end lost 3 bases, and 11 bases lay between the germline ends. The CDR3 here is CASSLSLNSYEQYY. CDR3 bases: TGTGCCAGCAGTTTAAGCCTCAACAGCTACGAGCAGTACTAC.

This clonotype was seen ten or more times. The V gene is TRBV20-1, the J gene TRBJ1-5, with 8 bases matching TRBD1. The CDR3 loop spans 14 amino acids. With V trimmed by 4 bases and J by 1 base, 3 bases remained unmatched. The germline gives CDR1 DFQATT, CDR2 SNEGSKA (reference sequence). Here the CDR3 reads CSATDRASNQPQHF. For the CDR3, the DNA is TGCAGTGCTACGGACAGGGCAAGCAATCAGCCCCAGCATTTT.

This chain links TRBV28 with TRBJ2-7, with D unclear. The CDR3 totals 16 residues. The V end lost 1 base, the J end lost 0 bases, and 13 bases lay between the germline ends. CDR1 MDHEN and CDR2 SYDVKM come from the germline V gene. In nucleotides, the CDR3 is TGTGCCAGCAGTTTATCTGCTGGGCGGTACTCCTACGAGCAGTACTTC. It specifies CASSLSAGRYSYEQYF.

V usage is TRBV28 and J usage is TRBJ2-4; 7 bases are shared with TRBD2. This CDR3 has 17 residues. Per the germline V gene, CDR1 is MDHEN and CDR2 is SYDVKM. The trim removed 5 bases at V and 0 bases at J, leaving 10 bases unmatched. In DNA, the CDR3 is TGTGCCAGCAGTCCCACGCTAGCGGCCGTAGCCAAAAACATTCAGTACTTC. Protein product: CASSPTLAAVAKNIQYF.

This clonotype appeared many times. V is TRBV6-1 and J is TRBJ1-5; D gene unclear. The CDR3 covers 15 residues. Trimming pared 6 bases from V and 7 bases from J, leaving 19 bases between. Germline V gives CDR1 MNHNS, CDR2 SASEGT. CDR3 amino acids: CASSPWGILDQPQHF. The CDR3 coding sequence is TGTGCCAGCAGCCCCTGGGGTATTTTGGACCAGCCCCAGCATTTT.

This clonotype has at least ten counts. The chain has TRBV20-1 and TRBJ2-1, with D tentatively TRBD2 (5 bases). Germline V gene data show CDR1 as DFQATT and CDR2 as SNEGSKA (reference sequence). The CDR3 extends over 14 amino acids. V was shortened by 1 base and J by 0 bases, with 7 bases between the two germline ends. The CDR3 region is CSARAGSSYNEQFF. For the CDR3, the DNA is TGCAGTGCTAGAGCGGGGTCCTCCTACAATGAGCAGTTCTTC.

The V gene is TRBV5-1, the J gene TRBJ2-1, with no clear D. The V end was cut by 4 bases, the J end by 2 bases, with 16 bases between. The CDR3 is made up of 16 amino acids. Germline CDR1 is SGHRS and CDR2 is YFSETQ. CDR3 DNA sequence: TGCGCCAGCAGCACTACCCCCGGTGCCCCCTACAATGAGCAGTTCTTC. Protein sequence: CASSTTPGAPYNEQFF.

The chain carries TRBV5-6 and TRBJ2-7; 8 nucleotides line up with TRBD1. Germline-derived CDR1 and CDR2 are SGHDT and YYEEEE. There are 16 residues in the CDR3. After removal of 5 bases from V and 4 bases from J, the junction contained 14 bases not matched to a gene. The CDR3 reads CASSLFGGTGNYEQYF. The CDR3 nucleotides read TGTGCCAGCAGTCTGTTTGGCGGGACAGGCAATTACGAGCAGTACTTC. Using reference TRBV5-6 and TRBJ2-7 for the parts outside the CDR3, the full variable domain is DAGVTQSPTHLIKTRGQQVTLRCSPKSGHDTVSWYQQALGQGPQFIFQYYEEEERQRGNFPDRFSGHQFPNYSSELNVNALLLGDSALYLCASSLFGGTGNYEQYFGPGTRLTVT.

The chain employs TRBV20-1 and TRBJ2-3; 12 positions agree with TRBD2. The J segment lost 6 bases and the V segment lost 3 bases, leaving 7 bases of the junction unmatched. The CDR3 loop spans 15 amino acids. Germline-derived CDR1 and CDR2 are DFQATT and SNEGSKA (reference sequence). Here the CDR3 DNA reads TGCAGTGCTAGCTCTCGACTAGCGGGAGAGGATACGCAGTATTTT. Translation gives CSASSRLAGEDTQYF.